The clone carrying this T cell receptor beta chain was counted only a few times. Each CDR3 protein gets one entry after TCRdb re-called the reads with MiXCR. The sample comprises around 260,000 distinct CDR3 sequences, 9.1% of which are singletons, and roughly 16% rests with the top ten. The sample originates from a study of T cell repertoires in cytomegalovirus infection. Sample: PBMCs. The receptor was isolated from a human donor in good health (CMV status not recorded). Some clones in this sample may be carry-over from other donors' samples.

The CDR3 nucleotides read TGTGCCAGCAGTCTACAGGGGTTTAACACAGATACGCAGTATTTT. Translation: CASSLQGFNTDTQYF. The chain employs TRBV27 and TRBJ2-3, with 7 nucleotides matching TRBD1. V dropped 5 bases and J dropped 2; count of bases not matched to a gene: 7. CDR1 is MNHEY, CDR2 SMNVEV, per germline (reference sequence). The CDR3 has 15 residues.